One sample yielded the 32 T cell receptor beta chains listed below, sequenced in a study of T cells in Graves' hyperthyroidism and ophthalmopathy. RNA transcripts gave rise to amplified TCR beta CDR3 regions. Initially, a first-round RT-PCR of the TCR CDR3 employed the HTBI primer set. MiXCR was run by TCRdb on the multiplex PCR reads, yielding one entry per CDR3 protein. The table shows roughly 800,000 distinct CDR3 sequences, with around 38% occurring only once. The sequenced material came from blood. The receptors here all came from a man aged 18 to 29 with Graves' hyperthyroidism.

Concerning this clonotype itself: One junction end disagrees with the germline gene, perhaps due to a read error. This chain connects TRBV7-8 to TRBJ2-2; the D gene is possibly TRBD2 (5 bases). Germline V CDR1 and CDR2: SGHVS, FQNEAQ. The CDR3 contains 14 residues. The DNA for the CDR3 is TGCGCCAGCAGCCAAGAAGAGGGCACCGGGGAGCTGTTTTTT. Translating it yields CASSQEEGTGELFF.

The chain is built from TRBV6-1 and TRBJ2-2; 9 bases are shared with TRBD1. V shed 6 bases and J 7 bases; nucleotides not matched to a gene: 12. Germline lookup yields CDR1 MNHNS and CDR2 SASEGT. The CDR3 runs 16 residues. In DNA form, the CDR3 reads TGTGCCAGCAGGGACAGGGGAGCAGGACCGTACGGGGAGCTGTTTTTT. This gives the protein CASRDRGAGPYGELFF.

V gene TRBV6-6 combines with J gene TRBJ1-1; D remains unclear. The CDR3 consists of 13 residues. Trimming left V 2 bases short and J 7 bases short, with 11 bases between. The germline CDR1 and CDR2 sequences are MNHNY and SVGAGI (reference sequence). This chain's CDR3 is CASSYPQAGEAFF. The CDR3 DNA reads TGTGCCAGCAGTTACCCTCAGGCAGGTGAAGCTTTCTTT.

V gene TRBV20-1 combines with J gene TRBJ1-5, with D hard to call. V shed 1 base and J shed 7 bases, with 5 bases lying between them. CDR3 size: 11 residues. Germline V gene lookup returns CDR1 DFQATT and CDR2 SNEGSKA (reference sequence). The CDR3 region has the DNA TGCAGTGCTAGAGTGGGACAGCCCCAGCATTTT. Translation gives CSARVGQPQHF.

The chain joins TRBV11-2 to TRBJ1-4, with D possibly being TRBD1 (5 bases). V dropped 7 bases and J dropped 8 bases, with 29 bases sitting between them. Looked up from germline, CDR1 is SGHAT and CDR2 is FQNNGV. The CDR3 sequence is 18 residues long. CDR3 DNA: TGTGCCAGCACCCAGACAGAAGTTTTCCCCTCTGAATTGGAAAAACTGTTTTTT. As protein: CASTQTEVFPSELEKLFF. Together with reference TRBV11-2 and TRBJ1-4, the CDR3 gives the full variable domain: EAGVAQSPRYKIIEKRQSVAFWCNPISGHATLYWYQQILGQGPKLLIQFQNNGVVDDSQLPKDRFSAERLKGVDSTLKIQPAKLEDSAVYLCASTQTEVFPSELEKLFFGSGTQLSVL.

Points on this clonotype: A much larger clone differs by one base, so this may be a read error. CDR3 region: CVTGTASNQPQHF. CDR3 in DNA: TGTGTCACCGGGACAGCTAGCAATCAGCCCCAGCATTTT. The gene calls are TRBV10-3 and TRBJ1-5; 7 nucleotides agree with TRBD1. Germline CDR1 reads ENHRY; CDR2 reads SYGVKD. The CDR3 has 13 amino acids.

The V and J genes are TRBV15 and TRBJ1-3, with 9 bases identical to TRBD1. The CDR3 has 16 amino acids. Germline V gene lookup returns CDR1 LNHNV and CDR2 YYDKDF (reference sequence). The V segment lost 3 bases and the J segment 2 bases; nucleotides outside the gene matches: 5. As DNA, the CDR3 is TGTGCCACCAGCAGTGGGACAGGGACCACTGGAAACACCATATATTTT. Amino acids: CATSSGTGTTGNTIYF.

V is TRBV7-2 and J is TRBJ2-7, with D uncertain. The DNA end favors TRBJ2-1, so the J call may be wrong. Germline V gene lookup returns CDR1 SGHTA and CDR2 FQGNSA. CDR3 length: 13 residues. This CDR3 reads CASSLDLENEQFF. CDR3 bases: TGTGCCAGCAGCTTAGACTTGGAGAATGAGCAGTTCTTC.

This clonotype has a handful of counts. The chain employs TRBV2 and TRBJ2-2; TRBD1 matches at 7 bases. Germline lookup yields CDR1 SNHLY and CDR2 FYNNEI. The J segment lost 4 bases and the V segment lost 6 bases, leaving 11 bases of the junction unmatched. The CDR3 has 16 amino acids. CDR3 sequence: CASSYRQGHGTGELFF. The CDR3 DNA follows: TGTGCCAGCAGCTACCGACAGGGTCACGGCACCGGGGAGCTGTTTTTT.

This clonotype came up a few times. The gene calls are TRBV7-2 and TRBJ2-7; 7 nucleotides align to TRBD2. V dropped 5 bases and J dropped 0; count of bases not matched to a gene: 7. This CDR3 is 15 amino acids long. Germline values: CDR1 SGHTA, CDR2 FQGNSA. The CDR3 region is CASSPMAGDSYEQYF. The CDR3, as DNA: TGTGCCAGCAGCCCAATGGCGGGGGACTCCTACGAGCAGTACTTC.

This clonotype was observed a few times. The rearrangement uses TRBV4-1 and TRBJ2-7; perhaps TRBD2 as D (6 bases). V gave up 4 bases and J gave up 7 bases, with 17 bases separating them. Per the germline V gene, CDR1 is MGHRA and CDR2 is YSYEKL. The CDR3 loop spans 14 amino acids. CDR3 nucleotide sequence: TGCGCCAGCAGCCCCCTGGGAGGACCGGGGGAGCAGTACTTC. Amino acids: CASSPLGGPGEQYF.

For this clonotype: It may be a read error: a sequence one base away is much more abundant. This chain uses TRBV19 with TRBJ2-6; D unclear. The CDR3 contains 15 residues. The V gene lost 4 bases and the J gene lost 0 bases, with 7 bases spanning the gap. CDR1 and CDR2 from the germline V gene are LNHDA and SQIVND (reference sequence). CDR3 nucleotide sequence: TGTGCCAGTAGTACCCAGGCCTCTGGGGCCAACGTCCTGACTTTC. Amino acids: CASSTQASGANVLTF.

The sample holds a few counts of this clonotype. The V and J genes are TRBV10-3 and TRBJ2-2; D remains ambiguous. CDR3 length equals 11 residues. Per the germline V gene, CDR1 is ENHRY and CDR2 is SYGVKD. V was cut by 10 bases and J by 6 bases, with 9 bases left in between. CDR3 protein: CATDRAGELFF. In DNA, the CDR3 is TGTGCCACCGATCGTGCCGGGGAGCTGTTTTTT.

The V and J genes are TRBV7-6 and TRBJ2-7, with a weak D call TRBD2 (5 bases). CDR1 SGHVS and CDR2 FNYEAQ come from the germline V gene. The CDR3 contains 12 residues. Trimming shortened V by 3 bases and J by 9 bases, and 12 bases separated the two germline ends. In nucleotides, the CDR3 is TGTGCCAGCAGCTTGGGAGTCGGTGGGCAGTACTTC. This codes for CASSLGVGGQYF.

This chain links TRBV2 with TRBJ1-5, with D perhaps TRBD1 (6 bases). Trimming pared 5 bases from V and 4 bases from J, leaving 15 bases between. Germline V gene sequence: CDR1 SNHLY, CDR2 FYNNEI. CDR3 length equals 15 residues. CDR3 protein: CASSPGGGLNQPQHF. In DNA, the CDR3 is TGTGCCAGCAGTCCCGGCGGGGGCCTTAATCAGCCCCAGCATTTT.

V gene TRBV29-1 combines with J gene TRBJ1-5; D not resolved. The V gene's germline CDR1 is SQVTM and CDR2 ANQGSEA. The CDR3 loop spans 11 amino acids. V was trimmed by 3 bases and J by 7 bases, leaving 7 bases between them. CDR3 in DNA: TGCAGCGTTGAGGCGCGACAGCCCCAGCATTTT. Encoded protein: CSVEARQPQHF.

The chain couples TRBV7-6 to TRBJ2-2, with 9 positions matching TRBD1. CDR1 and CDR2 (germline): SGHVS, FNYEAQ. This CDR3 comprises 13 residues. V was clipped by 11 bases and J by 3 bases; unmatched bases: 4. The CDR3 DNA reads TGTGCCGGCCGACAGGGGGACACCGGGGAGCTGTTTTTT. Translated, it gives CAGRQGDTGELFF.

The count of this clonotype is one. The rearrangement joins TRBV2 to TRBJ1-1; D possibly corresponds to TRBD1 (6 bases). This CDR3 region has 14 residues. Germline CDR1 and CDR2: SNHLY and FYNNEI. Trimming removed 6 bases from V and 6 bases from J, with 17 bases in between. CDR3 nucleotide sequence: TGTGCCAGCAGCCGATCCGACAGGAAGGCTGAAGCTTTCTTT. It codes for CASSRSDRKAEAFF.

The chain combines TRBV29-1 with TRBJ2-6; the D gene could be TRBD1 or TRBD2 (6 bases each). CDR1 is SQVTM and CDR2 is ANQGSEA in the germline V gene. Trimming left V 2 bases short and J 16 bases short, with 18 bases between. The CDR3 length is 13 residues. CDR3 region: CSVEPRGDGELTF. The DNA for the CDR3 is TGCAGCGTTGAACCAAGGGGGGACGGGGAGCTGACTTTC.

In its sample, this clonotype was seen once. In nucleotides, the CDR3 is TGCAGCGTTGAAGGAGGGCAGAGTGGCTACACCTTC. Protein sequence: CSVEGGQSGYTF. The rearrangement uses TRBV29-1 and TRBJ1-2; D ambiguous. V was cut by 1 base and J by 7 bases, with 10 bases left in between. This CDR3 is 12 amino acids long. Germline-derived CDR1 and CDR2 are SQVTM and ANQGSEA.

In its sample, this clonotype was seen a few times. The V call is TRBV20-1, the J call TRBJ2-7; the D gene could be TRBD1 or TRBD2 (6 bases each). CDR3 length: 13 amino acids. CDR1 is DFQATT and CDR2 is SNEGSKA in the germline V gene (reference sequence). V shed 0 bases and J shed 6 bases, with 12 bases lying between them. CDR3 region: CSARDGGGIEQYF. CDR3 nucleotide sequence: TGCAGTGCTAGAGATGGAGGGGGTATCGAGCAGTACTTC.

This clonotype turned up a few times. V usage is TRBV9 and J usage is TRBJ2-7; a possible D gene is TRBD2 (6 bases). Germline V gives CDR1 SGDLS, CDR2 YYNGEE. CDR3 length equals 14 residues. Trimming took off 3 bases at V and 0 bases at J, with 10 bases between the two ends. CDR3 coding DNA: TGTGCCAGCAGCGCCGGGGGTTTCTCCTACGAGCAGTACTTC. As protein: CASSAGGFSYEQYF.

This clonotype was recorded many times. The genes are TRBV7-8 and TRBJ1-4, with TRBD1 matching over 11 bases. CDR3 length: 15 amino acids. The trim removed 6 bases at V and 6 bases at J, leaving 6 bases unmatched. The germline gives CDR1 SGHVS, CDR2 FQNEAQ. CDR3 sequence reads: CASSNGQGAYEKLFF. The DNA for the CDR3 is TGTGCCAGCAGTAACGGACAGGGGGCCTATGAAAAACTGTTTTTT. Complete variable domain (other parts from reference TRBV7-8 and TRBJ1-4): GAGVSQSPRYKVAKRGQDVALRCDPISGHVSLFWYQQALGQGPEFLTYFQNEAQLDKSGLPSDRFFAERPEGSVSTLKIQRTQQEDSAVYLCASSNGQGAYEKLFFGSGTQLSVL.

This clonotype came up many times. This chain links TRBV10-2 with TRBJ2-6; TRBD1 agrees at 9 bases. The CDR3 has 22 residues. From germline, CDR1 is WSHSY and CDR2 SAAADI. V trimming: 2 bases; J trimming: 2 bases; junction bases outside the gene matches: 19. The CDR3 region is CASSEPTRDRVVQQPGANVLTF. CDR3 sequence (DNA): TGCGCCAGCAGTGAGCCGACACGGGACAGGGTCGTCCAACAACCTGGGGCCAACGTCCTGACTTTC.

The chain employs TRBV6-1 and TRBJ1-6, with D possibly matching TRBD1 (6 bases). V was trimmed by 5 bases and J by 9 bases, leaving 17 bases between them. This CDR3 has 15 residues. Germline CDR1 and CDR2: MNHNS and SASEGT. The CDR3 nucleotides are TGTGCCAGCAGTCCAGGACCGGACAGAAGTTCACCCCTCCACTTT. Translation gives CASSPGPDRSSPLHF.

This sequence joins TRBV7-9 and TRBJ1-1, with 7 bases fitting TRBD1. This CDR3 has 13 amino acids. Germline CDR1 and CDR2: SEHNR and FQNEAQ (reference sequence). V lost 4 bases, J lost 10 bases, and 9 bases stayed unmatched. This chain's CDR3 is CASSSGQVLGAFF. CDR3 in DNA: TGTGCCAGCAGCTCTGGACAGGTTCTCGGAGCTTTCTTT. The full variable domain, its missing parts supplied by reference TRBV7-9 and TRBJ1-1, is DTGVSQNPRHKITKRGQNVTFRCDPISEHNRLYWYRQTLGQGPEFLTYFQNEAQLEKSRLLSDRFSAERPKGSFSTLEIQRTEQGDSAMYLCASSSGQVLGAFFGQGTRLTVV.

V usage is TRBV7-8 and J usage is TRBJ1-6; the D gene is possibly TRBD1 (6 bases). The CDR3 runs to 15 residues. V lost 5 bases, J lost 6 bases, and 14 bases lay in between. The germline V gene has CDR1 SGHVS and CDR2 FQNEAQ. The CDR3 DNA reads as TGTGCCAGCAGCCGAGCGGGGGCAACTAATTCACCCCTCCACTTT. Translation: CASSRAGATNSPLHF.

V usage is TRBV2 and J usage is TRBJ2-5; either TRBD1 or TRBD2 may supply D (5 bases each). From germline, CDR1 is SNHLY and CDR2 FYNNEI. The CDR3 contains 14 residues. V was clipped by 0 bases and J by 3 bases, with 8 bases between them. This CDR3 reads CASSEAQGEETQYF. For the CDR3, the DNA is TGTGCCAGCAGTGAAGCCCAGGGAGAAGAGACCCAGTACTTC.

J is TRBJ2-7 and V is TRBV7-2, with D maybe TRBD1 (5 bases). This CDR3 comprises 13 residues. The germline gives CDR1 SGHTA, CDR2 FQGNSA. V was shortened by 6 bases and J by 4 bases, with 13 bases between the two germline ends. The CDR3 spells CASSSGLQYEQYF. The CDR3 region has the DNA TGTGCCAGCAGTTCAGGGCTCCAATACGAGCAGTACTTC.

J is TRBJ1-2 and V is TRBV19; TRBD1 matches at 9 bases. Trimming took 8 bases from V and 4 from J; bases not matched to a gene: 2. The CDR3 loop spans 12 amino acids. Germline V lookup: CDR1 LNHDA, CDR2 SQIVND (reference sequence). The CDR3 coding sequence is TGTGCCAGTCGGACAGGGGCCTATGGCTACACCTTC. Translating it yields CASRTGAYGYTF.

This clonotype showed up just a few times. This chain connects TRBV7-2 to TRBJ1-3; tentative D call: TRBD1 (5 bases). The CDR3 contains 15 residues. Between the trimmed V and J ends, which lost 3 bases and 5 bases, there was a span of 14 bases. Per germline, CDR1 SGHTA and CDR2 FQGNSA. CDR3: CASSFTAGNRNTIYF. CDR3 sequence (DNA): TGTGCCAGCAGCTTCACCGCAGGGAATAGAAACACCATATATTTT.

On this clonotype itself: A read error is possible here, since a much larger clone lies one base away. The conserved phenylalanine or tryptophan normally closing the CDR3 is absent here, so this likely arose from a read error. CDR3 residues: CSVEDGDSQETQYL. The CDR3 DNA is TGCAGCGTTGAAGATGGGGACAGCCAAGAGACCCAGTACCTC. The chain is built from TRBV29-1 and TRBJ2-5, with 7 bases aligning to TRBD1. The germline V gene encodes CDR1 SQVTM and CDR2 ANQGSEA. The CDR3 extends over 14 amino acids. Trimming removed 0 bases from V and 1 base from J; junction bases left unmatched: 2.